The 21 T cell receptor beta chains in this list originate from one sample, sequenced in a study of tumor T cells in aggressive B-cell lymphoma. TCRdb's table, derived via immunoSEQ multiplex PCR, lists solely in-frame clones and lacks some. Among thousands of clones listed, 81% were seen once. Material: tumor tissue. The source of these receptors is an adult with diffuse large B cell lymphoma.

The chain combines TRBV28 with TRBJ2-6; D may be TRBD1 (5 bases). V lost 9 bases, J lost 0 bases, and 12 bases lay in between. CDR3 length: 15 residues. Germline lookup yields CDR1 MDHEN and CDR2 SYDVKM. CDR3 protein: CASISGASGANVLTF. In DNA form, the CDR3 reads TGTGCCAGTATAAGTGGGGCCTCTGGGGCCAACGTCCTGACTTTC.

The genes are TRBV7-3 and TRBJ1-1; the match to TRBD1 covers 11 bases. CDR1 is SGHTA and CDR2 is FQGTGA in the germline V gene. Germline trimming cut 5 bases from V and 4 bases from J; bases unmatched to any gene: 9. The CDR3 loop spans 16 amino acids. The CDR3 loop is CASSRTGGVYGTEAFF. The CDR3 bases are TGTGCCAGCAGCCGGACAGGGGGCGTCTATGGCACTGAAGCTTTCTTT.

The gene calls are TRBV10-3 and TRBJ1-2; 7 bases map to TRBD1. The CDR3 totals 13 residues. V dropped 10 bases and J dropped 3; count of bases not matched to a gene: 8. Germline V gene lookup returns CDR1 ENHRY and CDR2 SYGVKD. The CDR3 spells CATRQGEDYGYTF. The CDR3 DNA reads TGTGCCACTAGACAGGGTGAGGACTATGGCTACACCTTC.

V gene TRBV28 combines with J gene TRBJ2-4, with 8 nucleotides matching TRBD1. V lost 4 bases, J lost 9 bases, and 14 bases stayed unmatched. The CDR3 has 16 residues. Germline CDR1 MDHEN, CDR2 SYDVKM. The CDR3 nucleotides read TGTGCCAGCAGTTCCCCCACTGGACAGGGTGTGGGCATTCAGTACTTC. Amino acids: CASSSPTGQGVGIQYF.

The chain recombines TRBV18 with TRBJ1-5; D is unclear. Germline lookup yields CDR1 KGHSH and CDR2 LQKENI. This CDR3 has 16 amino acids. Trimming cost V 5 bases and J 1 base, with 15 bases left between them. This chain's CDR3 is CASSSPGLGSNQPQHF. Written as DNA, the CDR3 is TGTGCCAGCTCATCCCCGGGTCTCGGCAGCAATCAGCCCCAGCATTTT.

The J gene is TRBJ2-3, the V gene TRBV15; 11 nucleotides agree with TRBD1. Germline-derived CDR1 and CDR2 are LNHNV and YYDKDF (reference sequence). The length of the CDR3 is 15 residues. With 6 bases clipped from V and 3 bases from J, the junction kept 5 bases outside the gene matches. The CDR3 nucleotides are TGTGCCACCAGTGGACAGGGGGCGAAAACAGATACGCAGTATTTT. This codes for CATSGQGAKTDTQYF. The full variable domain, its missing parts supplied by reference TRBV15 and TRBJ2-3, is DAMVIQNPRYQVTQFGKPVTLSCSQTLNHNVMYWYQQKSSQAPKLLFHYYDKDFNNEADTPDNFQSRRPNTSFCFLDIRSPGLGDTAMYLCATSGQGAKTDTQYFGPGTRLTVL.

The chain is built from TRBV9 and TRBJ1-1; the match to TRBD1 covers 11 bases. The CDR3 has 17 residues. CDR1 SGDLS and CDR2 YYNGEE come from the germline V gene. The J segment lost 4 bases and the V segment lost 5 bases, leaving 13 bases of the junction unmatched. CDR3 protein: CASSLGQGAGGFTEAFF. The CDR3 DNA sequence: TGTGCCAGCAGTCTAGGACAGGGGGCTGGGGGTTTCACTGAAGCTTTCTTT.

The chain combines TRBV5-8 with TRBJ1-5, with a tentative D call TRBD1 (5 bases). Looked up from germline, CDR1 is SGHTS and CDR2 is YDEGEE. Deletions cut 3 bases from V and 2 bases from J, with 9 bases between. The CDR3 loop spans 14 amino acids. In nucleotides, the CDR3 is TGTGCCAGCAGCTCTCTCAGGGGCAATCAGCCCCAGCATTTT. Amino acid sequence: CASSSLRGNQPQHF.

This chain links TRBV27 with TRBJ2-7; 11 bases align to TRBD2. The germline V gene has CDR1 MNHEY and CDR2 SMNVEV (reference sequence). CDR3 length: 14 residues. V lost 8 bases, J lost 4 bases, and 7 bases stayed unmatched. The CDR3 bases are TGTGCCAGCGCCCTGACTAGCGGGATGTACGAGCAGTACTTC. Amino acids: CASALTSGMYEQYF.

The V and J genes are TRBV4-1 and TRBJ2-1; a weak D match, TRBD1 (6 bases). The V end was cut by 5 bases, the J end by 10 bases, with 15 bases between. Germline V gene data show CDR1 as MGHRA and CDR2 as YSYEKL. CDR3 size: 13 residues. CDR3 sequence (DNA): TGCGCCAGCAGCTTACAGGGTTCGATCGAGCAGTTCTTC. It yields the protein CASSLQGSIEQFF.

The chain combines TRBV2 with TRBJ2-7, with TRBD2 matching over 9 bases. The CDR3 consists of 21 residues. Trimming at V came to 8 bases and at J to 0 bases, leaving 26 bases not matched to a gene. Germline V gene lookup returns CDR1 SNHLY and CDR2 FYNNEI. CDR3 residues: CASPGRLRISTSGDPSYEQYF. CDR3 in DNA: TGTGCCAGCCCGGGCAGACTCCGGATTTCGACTAGCGGAGACCCCTCCTACGAGCAGTACTTC.

The V call is TRBV5-1, the J call TRBJ1-1; D may be TRBD1 (5 bases). Trimming took 2 bases from V and 4 from J, leaving 18 bases between them. This CDR3 is 16 amino acids long. CDR1 and CDR2 (germline): SGHRS, YFSETQ. CDR3 residues: CASSLVSGGAATEAFF. As DNA, the CDR3 is TGCGCCAGCAGCTTAGTTTCGGGAGGGGCGGCCACTGAAGCTTTCTTT.

As regards this clone: Mismatch with germline at one junction end may stem from a read error. Other DNA variants within this sample encode the same CDR3. CDR3 bases: TGTGCCAGCAGAGAAGGAGCGGCCCCTAACTATGGCTACACTTTC. It translates to CASREGAAPNYGYTF. V is TRBV2 and J is TRBJ1-2; no definite D call. Germline CDR1 and CDR2: SNHLY and FYNNEI. The CDR3 has 15 residues.

The chain combines TRBV7-3 with TRBJ1-5, with 10 positions matching TRBD1. The V and J ends lost 1 base and 0 bases, in that order; junction bases with no gene match: 21. The CDR3 is 23 amino acids. In germline, CDR1 is SGHTA, CDR2 FQGTGA. The CDR3, as DNA: TGTGCCAGCAGCTTAAAGCCTGGGGGGGACAGGGGTTTTCGTTCTTATAGCAATCAGCCCCAGCATTTT. Amino acids: CASSLKPGGDRGFRSYSNQPQHF.

This chain uses TRBV7-8 with TRBJ2-3; 9 nucleotides align to TRBD1. The CDR3 sequence is 14 residues long. V lost 4 bases and J lost 3; bases outside the gene matches: 2. CDR1 is SGHVS and CDR2 is FQNEAQ in the germline V gene. The CDR3 DNA sequence: TGTGCCAGCAGCTCGGACAGGGGAACAGATACGCAGTATTTT. This sequence encodes CASSSDRGTDTQYF.

V usage is TRBV28 and J usage is TRBJ1-5; possible D gene TRBD1, 5 bases. V lost 3 bases to trimming and J lost 3 bases, with 12 bases between them. This CDR3 has 15 residues. CDR1 is MDHEN and CDR2 is SYDVKM in the germline V gene. The CDR3 nucleotides are TGTGCCAGCAGTTTGTGGGGGGTTTCCAATCAGCCCCAGCATTTT. This encodes CASSLWGVSNQPQHF.

This rearrangement joins TRBV7-9 to TRBJ2-3; 7 bases fit TRBD2. V dropped 6 bases and J dropped 4; count of bases not matched to a gene: 1. The CDR3 has 12 amino acids. Germline assignment: CDR1 SEHNR and CDR2 FQNEAQ (reference sequence). The chain's CDR3 is CASRAGADTQYF. CDR3 sequence (DNA): TGTGCCAGCAGGGCGGGGGCAGATACGCAGTATTTT.

The chain recombines TRBV19 with TRBJ1-5, with a possible D match to TRBD1 (5 bases). V lost 3 bases to trimming and J lost 0 bases, with 9 bases between them. Per the germline V gene, CDR1 is LNHDA and CDR2 is SQIVND (reference sequence). CDR3 size: 15 residues. The DNA for the CDR3 is TGTGCCAGTAGTATTTTCAGGGATAGCAATCAGCCCCAGCATTTT. Its translation: CASSIFRDSNQPQHF.

The rearrangement joins TRBV19 to TRBJ2-1; 10 nucleotides align to TRBD2. This CDR3 has 15 amino acids. The germline V gene encodes CDR1 LNHDA and CDR2 SQIVND (reference sequence). V trimming: 5 bases; J trimming: 5 bases; junction bases outside the gene matches: 6. CDR3 residues: CASSAGLAADNEQFF. The CDR3 nucleotides read TGTGCCAGTAGTGCCGGACTAGCGGCGGACAATGAGCAGTTCTTC.

This chain connects TRBV6-5 to TRBJ2-7; TRBD2 matches 10 bases. The V and J ends lost 4 bases and 8 bases, in that order; junction bases with no gene match: 5. Germline loops: CDR1 MNHEY, CDR2 SVGAGI. The CDR3 spans 13 residues. The CDR3 reads CASSSSGGRQQYF. As DNA, the CDR3 is TGTGCCAGCAGTTCTAGCGGGGGACGCCAGCAGTACTTC.

This clone was observed a handful of times. The chain recombines TRBV28 with TRBJ2-7; D is uncertain. Germline values: CDR1 MDHEN, CDR2 SYDVKM. Trimming removed 6 bases from V and 2 bases from J, with 17 bases in between. The CDR3 contains 15 residues. The CDR3 coding sequence is TGTGCCAGCAGATTAGGGCCGAGCCAAACCTACGAGCAGTACTTC. Translating gives CASRLGPSQTYEQYF. The variable domain in full, completed from reference TRBV28 and TRBJ2-7, reads DVKVTQSSRYLVKRTGEKVFLECVQDMDHENMFWYRQDPGLGLRLIYFSYDVKMKEKGDIPEGYSVSREKKERFSLILESASTNQTSMYLCASRLGPSQTYEQYFGPGTRLTVT.